These 27 T cell receptor beta chains share one sample of origin, sequenced in a study of T cells in Graves' hyperthyroidism and ophthalmopathy. What was amplified from RNA transcripts were TCR beta CDR3 regions. RT-PCR in the first round (using the HTBI primer set) targeted the TCR CDR3. TCRdb independently ran MiXCR on the multiplex PCR reads; one entry per CDR3 protein. Here the sample spans around 200,000 distinct CDR3 sequences, about a sixth being singletons. Sequenced input: blood. These receptors originate from a man aged 35 to 55 with Graves' hyperthyroidism.

This clonotype occurred a few times. The chain employs TRBV24-1 and TRBJ1-5, with D unresolved. Germline values: CDR1 KGHDR, CDR2 SFDVKD. The CDR3 consists of 13 residues. V lost 4 bases to trimming and J lost 6 bases, with 9 bases between them. CDR3 region: CATSDYGLQPQHF. For the CDR3, the DNA is TGTGCCACCAGTGACTACGGTCTTCAGCCCCAGCATTTT.

The rearrangement joins TRBV28 to TRBJ2-7, with D possibly TRBD1 on 6 matching bases. The V gene's germline CDR1 is MDHEN and CDR2 SYDVKM. V lost 2 bases and J lost 3, with 20 bases in between. CDR3 size: 17 residues. The CDR3 nucleotides are TGTGCCAGCAGTTTAATCGGCCAGGGGCAGAAAGACTACGAGCAGTACTTC. Translation: CASSLIGQGQKDYEQYF.

This clonotype was observed a few times. This chain connects TRBV7-9 to TRBJ2-2, with 7 bases lining up with TRBD1. CDR3 length equals 16 residues. Looked up from germline, CDR1 is SEHNR and CDR2 is FQNEAQ (reference sequence). V dropped 7 bases and J dropped 5; count of bases not matched to a gene: 13. CDR3: CASTAIKKQGTGELFF. The CDR3 nucleotides read TGTGCCAGCACCGCAATTAAAAAACAGGGGACCGGGGAGCTGTTTTTT.

This clonotype was seen a handful of times. The chain combines TRBV13 with TRBJ2-3; 10 bases agree with TRBD1. Germline trimming cut 3 bases from V and 5 bases from J; bases unmatched to any gene: 8. In germline, CDR1 is PRHDT, CDR2 FYEKMQ (reference sequence). The CDR3 is made up of 16 amino acids. This chain's CDR3 is CASSFRGQGVEDTQYF. DNA for the CDR3: TGTGCCAGCAGCTTTCGAGGACAGGGGGTTGAAGATACGCAGTATTTT.

The chain carries TRBV9 and TRBJ2-1, with 7 bases lining up with TRBD2. Trimming removed 0 bases from V and 2 bases from J; junction bases left unmatched: 2. The CDR3 totals 15 residues. From germline, CDR1 is SGDLS and CDR2 YYNGEE. CDR3 sequence: CASSVVSGAYNEQFF. The CDR3 DNA reads TGTGCCAGCAGCGTAGTGAGCGGGGCCTACAATGAGCAGTTCTTC.

In its sample, this clonotype was seen many times. The CDR3 region is CSASWGNPNTGELFF. The CDR3 coding sequence is TGCAGTGCTAGTTGGGGGAACCCGAACACCGGGGAGCTGTTTTTT. This sequence joins TRBV20-1 and TRBJ2-2; D may correspond to TRBD1 or TRBD2 (5 bases each). V lost 3 bases and J 0 bases, leaving 11 bases between the germline ends. The CDR3 loop spans 15 amino acids. Germline-derived CDR1 and CDR2 are DFQATT and SNEGSKA (reference sequence).

This clonotype turned up a few times. This chain links TRBV19 with TRBJ2-3; D uncertain. The V gene lost 5 bases and the J gene lost 0 bases, with 15 bases spanning the gap. The CDR3 runs to 16 residues. The germline V gene has CDR1 LNHDA and CDR2 SQIVND (reference sequence). This chain's CDR3 is CASSPRSSASTDTQYF. The CDR3 nucleotides read TGTGCCAGTAGTCCCAGGTCGTCAGCTAGCACAGATACGCAGTATTTT.

This clonotype occurred many times. The chain joins TRBV5-1 to TRBJ1-1; 7 bases map to TRBD1. Trimming took 5 bases from V and 2 from J; bases not matched to a gene: 6. Per the germline V gene, CDR1 is SGHRS and CDR2 is YFSETQ. The CDR3 covers 14 residues. The CDR3 DNA sequence: TGCGCCAGCAGTTGGGACAGATATAACACTGAAGCTTTCTTT. The encoded protein is CASSWDRYNTEAFF.

In its sample, this clonotype was seen a few times. The chain joins TRBV15 to TRBJ2-7; 8 nucleotides line up with TRBD2. Germline values: CDR1 LNHNV, CDR2 YYDKDF (reference sequence). The CDR3 runs 13 residues. Germline trimming cut 0 bases from V and 7 bases from J; bases unmatched to any gene: 2. In nucleotides, the CDR3 is TGTGCCACCAGCAGAGACCCGGGGGGGGAGCAGTACTTC. Amino acid sequence: CATSRDPGGEQYF.

The chain couples TRBV7-2 to TRBJ2-7, with 11 bases matching TRBD2. CDR3 length equals 15 residues. CDR1 and CDR2 from the germline V gene are SGHTA and FQGNSA. V shed 4 bases and J 4 bases; nucleotides not matched to a gene: 6. The CDR3 is CASSSKTSGSYEQYF. The CDR3 coding sequence is TGTGCCAGCAGCTCCAAAACTAGCGGGAGTTACGAGCAGTACTTC.

There are many counts of this clonotype. This sequence joins TRBV20-1 and TRBJ2-7; no clear D. V lost 5 bases and J 3 bases, leaving 8 bases between the germline ends. This CDR3 comprises 11 residues. Germline values: CDR1 DFQATT, CDR2 SNEGSKA (reference sequence). CDR3: CSASRLYEQYF. Written as DNA, the CDR3 is TGCAGTGCTTCTCGGCTCTACGAGCAGTACTTC.

This clonotype showed up just a few times. V is TRBV20-1 and J is TRBJ1-5; no clear D gene. The CDR3 is 15 residues long. The ends were cut back, 5 bases at V and 3 bases at J, with 17 bases in the middle. The germline gives CDR1 DFQATT, CDR2 SNEGSKA (reference sequence). The chain's CDR3 is CSAHQEWLDNQPQHF. The CDR3 DNA sequence: TGCAGTGCTCATCAGGAATGGCTGGACAATCAGCCCCAGCATTTT.

This clonotype has ten or more counts. The chain links TRBV18 to TRBJ2-7, with unresolved D. The germline gives CDR1 KGHSH, CDR2 LQKENI. The CDR3 runs 14 residues. Trimming shortened V by 0 bases and J by 1 base, and 7 bases separated the two germline ends. Written as DNA, the CDR3 is TGTGCCAGCTCACCACCGGGCGGTTCCTACGAGCAGTACTTC. Translating it yields CASSPPGGSYEQYF.

The chain employs TRBV11-2 and TRBJ1-2; the D gene is possibly TRBD1 (5 bases). Germline V gene data show CDR1 as SGHAT and CDR2 as FQNNGV. The germline V and J ends were trimmed by 4 bases and 8 bases, with 14 bases remaining between them. This CDR3 comprises 13 residues. CDR3 sequence (DNA): TGTGCCAGCAGCTACAGCCAGGGTGCAGGCTACACCTTC. Translated, it gives CASSYSQGAGYTF.

This clonotype was counted at least ten times. The V call is TRBV6-1, the J call TRBJ2-3; the match to TRBD2 covers 10 bases. CDR3 size: 14 residues. The V gene end was trimmed by 6 bases and the J gene end by 4 bases; junction bases not matched to a gene: 4. Germline lookup yields CDR1 MNHNS and CDR2 SASEGT. CDR3 protein: CASRPGLASDTQYF. The CDR3 DNA reads as TGTGCCAGCAGACCGGGACTAGCGTCAGATACGCAGTATTTT.

In its sample, this clonotype was seen many times. The chain employs TRBV4-2 and TRBJ1-1; D remains ambiguous. This CDR3 spans 14 amino acids. Germline CDR1 is LGHNA and CDR2 is YNFKEQ. Trimming took 4 bases from V and 2 from J, leaving 11 bases between them. This CDR3 reads CASSPGNSNTEAFF. As DNA, the CDR3 is TGTGCCAGCAGCCCCGGGAACAGTAACACTGAAGCTTTCTTT.

Ten or more counts support this clonotype. The chain carries TRBV5-1 and TRBJ2-7; 11 bases agree with TRBD2. The ends lost 4 bases at V and 6 bases at J; junction bases unmatched: 6. This CDR3 is built from 14 residues. Germline-derived CDR1 and CDR2 are SGHRS and YFSETQ. In DNA form, the CDR3 reads TGCGCCAGCAGCCTGGGGACTAGCGGTGGCGAGCAGTACTTC. This codes for CASSLGTSGGEQYF.

This clonotype was picked up many times. The CDR3 bases are TGTGCCAGCAGCAGGGGGGGAAGCACAGATACGCAGTATTTT. Translated, it gives CASSRGGSTDTQYF. This sequence joins TRBV7-3 and TRBJ2-3; weak D call: TRBD2 (7 bases). The CDR3 runs 14 residues. V gave up 5 bases and J gave up 0 bases, with 9 bases separating them. Looked up from germline, CDR1 is SGHTA and CDR2 is FQGTGA.

This clonotype was picked up many times. The rearrangement links TRBV20-1 to TRBJ2-3; 10 bases fit TRBD1. V lost 6 bases and J lost 1; bases outside the gene matches: 4. The CDR3 covers 14 residues. Germline lookup yields CDR1 DFQATT and CDR2 SNEGSKA (reference sequence). CDR3 region: CSALGTGGTDTQYF. CDR3 in DNA: TGCAGTGCCTTAGGGACAGGGGGCACAGATACGCAGTATTTT.

Ten or more counts support this clonotype. This chain links TRBV6-5 with TRBJ1-5; D is uncertain. Trimming stripped 0 bases from V and 6 bases from J, with 12 bases between. Germline V gene sequence: CDR1 MNHEY, CDR2 SVGAGI. The CDR3 consists of 15 residues. The CDR3 loop reads CASSYSGEVRQPQHF. As DNA, the CDR3 is TGTGCCAGCAGTTACTCCGGGGAAGTTCGTCAGCCCCAGCATTTT.

This clonotype was observed many times. The CDR3 DNA sequence: TGTGCCAGCAGCTCTCTCGGTGGGGTCTACGAGCAGTACTTC. Translating it yields CASSSLGGVYEQYF. The chain couples TRBV7-8 to TRBJ2-7, with no clear D. Germline V lookup: CDR1 SGHVS, CDR2 FQNEAQ. The V and J ends lost 4 bases and 3 bases respectively, with 13 bases between them. This CDR3 spans 14 amino acids.

This clonotype was picked up many times. The chain couples TRBV5-8 to TRBJ2-2; possibly TRBD1 for D (6 bases). The V gene lost 1 base and the J gene lost 13 bases, with 8 bases spanning the gap. Germline values: CDR1 SGHTS, CDR2 YDEGEE. The CDR3 contains 11 residues. CDR3 DNA sequence: TGTGCCAGCAGCTTGCAGGGGCTGCTGTTTTTT. The encoded protein is CASSLQGLLFF.

Comment on this clonotype: Since no conserved phenylalanine or tryptophan closes the CDR3, a read error is the likely cause. The CDR3 loop is CASLRGGYNSPLHL. The DNA of the CDR3 is TGTGCCAGCTTGAGGGGCGGGTATAATTCACCCCTCCACCTT. This chain links TRBV7-8 with TRBJ1-6; TRBD1 is a possible D gene (5 bases). The germline CDR1 and CDR2 sequences are SGHVS and FQNEAQ. Trimming cost V 8 bases and J 4 bases, with 12 bases left between them. This CDR3 has 14 amino acids.

This clonotype showed up many times. This sequence joins TRBV5-1 and TRBJ2-1; 10 bases are shared with TRBD2. Trimming removed 2 bases from V and 6 bases from J; junction bases left unmatched: 5. Germline lookup yields CDR1 SGHRS and CDR2 YFSETQ. The CDR3 sequence is 15 residues long. CDR3 region: CASSLPAGGLNEQFF. The CDR3 DNA reads as TGCGCCAGCAGCTTACCAGCGGGGGGGCTCAATGAGCAGTTCTTC. Supplemented by reference TRBV5-1 and TRBJ2-1, the full variable domain reads KAGVTQTPRYLIKTRGQQVTLSCSPISGHRSVSWYQQTPGQGLQFLFEYFSETQRNKGNFPGRFSGRQFSNSRSEMNVSTLELGDSALYLCASSLPAGGLNEQFFGPGTRLTVL.

The J gene is TRBJ2-2, the V gene TRBV4-3; perhaps TRBD2 as D (6 bases). CDR3 length equals 16 residues. V gave up 1 base and J gave up 0 bases, with 9 bases separating them. From germline, CDR1 is LGHNA and CDR2 YSLEER. The CDR3 sequence: CASSQVASANTGELFF. As DNA, the CDR3 is TGCGCCAGCAGCCAAGTTGCTAGCGCGAACACCGGGGAGCTGTTTTTT.

There are many counts of this clonotype. The CDR3: CASSTGQGAFVGELFF. The CDR3 DNA sequence: TGTGCCAGCAGCACAGGACAGGGGGCGTTTGTCGGGGAGCTGTTTTTT. V gene TRBV2 combines with J gene TRBJ2-2, with TRBD1 matching 11 bases. CDR3 length: 16 residues. The trim removed 6 bases at V and 7 bases at J, leaving 10 bases unmatched. Germline V gene lookup returns CDR1 SNHLY and CDR2 FYNNEI.

There are many counts of this clonotype. The chain has TRBV10-2 and TRBJ2-7, with unresolved D. This CDR3 region has 14 residues. CDR1 is WSHSY and CDR2 is SAAADI in the germline V gene. Trimming shortened V by 4 bases and J by 5 bases, and 15 bases separated the two germline ends. The CDR3 spells CASSAYSTGDEQYF. The CDR3 DNA sequence: TGCGCCAGCAGTGCATATTCAACTGGGGACGAGCAGTACTTC.